The sequence of this TCR beta chain was determined in a study of shared T cell receptors in the human thymus. The CDR3 spans 12 residues. With 10 bases clipped from V and 9 bases from J, the junction kept 9 bases outside the gene matches. From germline, CDR1 is SNHLY and CDR2 FYNNEI. Generated by immunoSEQ multiplex PCR, the TCRdb table keeps only in-frame clones and is missing some. The sample carries about 400,000 clones, 85% to 95% recorded once. The TCR was taken from a human donor. The chain recombines TRBV2 with TRBJ1-2; 9 bases match TRBD1. The sample comprised thymocytes. The CDR3 protein is CAMGQGKGSYTF. Written as DNA, the CDR3 is TGTGCCATGGGACAGGGAAAAGGGAGCTACACCTTC.